The clone carrying this TCR beta chain was seen once. Germline V gene data show CDR1 as LNHDA and CDR2 as SQIVND (reference sequence). The CDR3 covers 19 residues. V was trimmed by 1 base and J by 3 bases, leaving 22 bases between them. The data derive from a study of cytomegalovirus exposure and HLA in healthy donors. The PCR had 60 Vbeta and 13 Jbeta primers. TCRdb keeps only in-frame clones here, not all; method: immunoSEQ multiplex PCR. The sample includes some 110,000 clones, approximately 80% of them seen just once. The sequenced sample consisted of PBMCs. The receptor's source is a woman younger than 45 in good health and CMV-seronegative. The chain employs TRBV19 and TRBJ1-5, with D maybe TRBD1 (5 bases). The CDR3 region has the DNA TGTGCCAGTAGTATAGCCCTCGGGACTTCCTCCCGGGCCAATCAGCCCCAGCATTTT. Translation: CASSIALGTSSRANQPQHF.